The 31 T cell receptor beta chains listed next were all sequenced from one sample in a study of tumor and adjacent non-tumor tissue in lung cancer. RNA was extracted from bulk tissue without any cell sorting. TCRbeta libraries were built with three rounds of nested PCR, modified from ARM-PCR. TCRdb reanalysed the multiplex PCR reads using MiXCR and keeps one entry per CDR3 protein. The profile covers tens of thousands of distinct CDR3 sequences, with 60% appearing a single time and 20% taken by the ten largest. Sequenced material: lung tumor tissue. The origin of the receptors is a man aged 50 or older with non-small cell lung cancer.

With respect to this clonotype: Being one base from a much bigger clone, this may be a read error. This rearrangement joins TRBV29-1 to TRBJ1-4, with a tentative D call TRBD1 (5 bases). Germline V gives CDR1 SQVTM, CDR2 ANQGSEA. The CDR3 extends over 14 amino acids. CDR3 bases: TGCAACGTTGACTCCGGGGGAATCAATGAAAAACTGTTTTTT. Translating gives CNVDSGGINEKLFF.

This clonotype was detected many times. The rearrangement uses TRBV29-1 and TRBJ1-1, with D possibly being TRBD1 (6 bases). The V and J ends lost 4 bases and 1 base respectively, with 10 bases between them. Germline values: CDR1 SQVTM, CDR2 ANQGSEA. CDR3 length: 13 amino acids. This chain's CDR3 is CSVGIGGNTEAFF. The CDR3 coding sequence is TGCAGCGTTGGTATAGGGGGGAACACTGAAGCTTTCTTT.

About this clonotype: A read error may be the cause here, since a much bigger clone is one base away. The gene calls are TRBV6-6 and TRBJ2-3; 8 nucleotides match TRBD2. Germline V gene sequence: CDR1 MNHNY, CDR2 SVGAGI (reference sequence). V trimming: 6 bases; J trimming: 6 bases; junction bases outside the gene matches: 11. The CDR3 covers 15 residues. The CDR3 DNA sequence: TGTGCCAGCAGCTCCGGGAGCGGGAGTATGGATACGCAGTATTTT. Translated, it gives CASSSGSGSMDTQYF.

This clonotype was counted a few times. Being one base from a much bigger clone, this may be a read error. CDR3 nucleotides: TGTGCCAGCGTGACAGGACCCCATCAGCCCCAGCATTTT. This codes for CASVTGPHQPQHF. The rearrangement links TRBV6-1 to TRBJ1-5; weak D call: TRBD1 (6 bases). The CDR3 is made up of 13 amino acids. Germline V gene sequence: CDR1 MNHNS, CDR2 SASEGT. Trimming removed 8 bases from V and 5 bases from J, with 13 bases in between.

This clonotype is classed as medium-sized. V is TRBV4-1 and J is TRBJ2-2; 9 bases line up with TRBD2. Trimming at V came to 0 bases and at J to 5 bases, leaving 10 bases not matched to a gene. Per the germline V gene, CDR1 is MGHRA and CDR2 is YSYEKL. This CDR3 is built from 18 residues. CDR3 DNA: TGCGCCAGCAGCCAAGAATTAAGGCTAGCGGGGTGGACCGGGGAGCTGTTTTTT. This translates into CASSQELRLAGWTGELFF.

This clonotype was picked up many times. The rearrangement joins TRBV10-3 to TRBJ2-3, with 7 bases lining up with TRBD1. CDR3 length equals 14 residues. Germline CDR1 is ENHRY and CDR2 is SYGVKD. Trimming at V came to 6 bases and at J to 4 bases, leaving 7 bases not matched to a gene. DNA for the CDR3: TGTGCCATCAGGCCAGGAACAGGGGCAGATACGCAGTATTTT. Its translation is CAIRPGTGADTQYF.

This clonotype was recorded many times. The rearrangement joins TRBV7-9 to TRBJ2-7, with D possibly being TRBD2 (6 bases). This CDR3 has 16 amino acids. Trimming removed 2 bases from V and 3 bases from J, with 17 bases in between. Germline V lookup: CDR1 SEHNR, CDR2 FQNEAQ (reference sequence). The CDR3 protein is CASSLSGGEGFYEQYF. CDR3 nucleotides: TGTGCCAGCAGCTTAAGTGGAGGGGAAGGGTTCTACGAGCAGTACTTC.

This clonotype was counted ten times or more. V usage is TRBV29-1 and J usage is TRBJ2-3, with 8 bases identical to TRBD1. The trim removed 4 bases at V and 8 bases at J, leaving 8 bases unmatched. In germline, CDR1 is SQVTM, CDR2 ANQGSEA. CDR3 length: 13 amino acids. The CDR3: CSVGGQAPITQYF. The CDR3 DNA follows: TGCAGCGTTGGGGGACAGGCCCCAATTACGCAGTATTTT.

This clonotype has a handful of counts. The V gene is TRBV6-5, the J gene TRBJ2-2; 7 nucleotides agree with TRBD2. The CDR3 spans 14 residues. In germline, CDR1 is MNHEY, CDR2 SVGAGI. V dropped 6 bases and J dropped 6; count of bases not matched to a gene: 7. CDR3 sequence: CASSQAGISGELFF. CDR3 bases: TGTGCCAGCAGCCAAGCGGGGATCTCCGGGGAGCTGTTTTTT.

About this clonotype: Given a much more abundant clone one base away, this may be a read error. The chain recombines TRBV5-5 with TRBJ2-7; D gene ambiguous. Trimming took off 5 bases at V and 3 bases at J, with 21 bases between the two ends. CDR1 is SGHKS, CDR2 YYEKEE, per germline (reference sequence). CDR3 length: 16 amino acids. CDR3 sequence reads: CASSPLMSFGGYEQYF. The CDR3 nucleotides read TGTGCCAGCAGTCCCCTGATGTCGTTTGGCGGCTACGAGCAGTACTTC.

This clonotype was picked up many times. The chain couples TRBV7-9 to TRBJ1-5, with D possibly TRBD1 on 5 matching bases. This CDR3 spans 14 amino acids. V gave up 1 base and J gave up 2 bases, with 6 bases separating them. Germline-derived CDR1 and CDR2 are SEHNR and FQNEAQ (reference sequence). The CDR3 DNA is TGTGCCAGCAGCTTAGGGGGCGGCAATCAGCCCCAGCATTTT. This codes for CASSLGGGNQPQHF.

As for this clonotype: A much larger clonotype is one base distant, so this may be a read error. CDR3 DNA: TGTTCCAGCAGCCCGGACACCTTCTATGGCTACACCTTC. It codes for CSSSPDTFYGYTF. V usage is TRBV5-5 and J usage is TRBJ1-2, with D possibly matching TRBD1 (5 bases). Germline CDR1 and CDR2: SGHKS and YYEKEE (reference sequence). CDR3 length equals 13 residues.

The gene calls are TRBV12-3 or TRBV12-4 and TRBJ2-1; possibly TRBD2 for D (6 bases). This CDR3 is built from 14 residues. Trimming took off 6 bases at V and 7 bases at J, with 16 bases between the two ends. CDR3 nucleotide sequence: TGTGCCAGCAGCATTCACTTTCTAGCGAATGAGCAGTTCTTC. It specifies CASSIHFLANEQFF.

The chain is built from TRBV6-2 or TRBV6-3 and TRBJ2-3; a weak D match, TRBD1 (5 bases). Germline V gene sequence: CDR1 MNHEY, CDR2 SVGEGT. The CDR3 is 14 amino acids. Trimming removed 10 bases from V and 14 bases from J, with 28 bases in between. The CDR3 DNA is TGTGCCAACAGGAAGGTACTAAACACAGATATGCGGTATTTT. Its protein product is CANRKVLNTDMRYF.

For this clonotype: At one end the junction does not follow the germline gene, possibly because of a read error. The chain uses TRBV20-1 and TRBJ1-1; D is possibly TRBD1 (5 bases). Germline CDR1 DFQATT, CDR2 SNEGSKA (reference sequence). There are 14 residues in the CDR3. The CDR3 region has the DNA TGCAGTACTAGAGAAGACAGATTTAACACTGAAGCTTTCTTT. Protein product: CSTREDRFNTEAFF.

About this clonotype: Relative to the germline gene, one junction end is altered; a read error may explain this. This rearrangement joins TRBV7-9 to TRBJ1-4; D uncertain. The CDR3 contains 12 residues. CDR1 is SEHNR, CDR2 FQNEAQ, per germline (reference sequence). This chain's CDR3 is CASSLELERLFF. The CDR3 DNA reads TGTGCCAGCAGTTTAGAGCTTGAAAGACTGTTTTTT.

This clonotype was counted ten times or more. The chain has TRBV6-5 and TRBJ1-6; weak D call: TRBD1 (6 bases). V lost 7 bases to trimming and J lost 9 bases, with 22 bases between them. The CDR3 runs to 16 residues. CDR1 MNHEY and CDR2 SVGAGI come from the germline V gene. This CDR3 reads CASTQLGGKLGSPLHF. In DNA, the CDR3 is TGTGCCAGCACCCAATTGGGGGGCAAGCTCGGTTCACCCCTCCACTTT.

As concerns this clonotype: An end of the junction differs from the germline gene, which may be a read error. The chain recombines TRBV28 with TRBJ2-7; 10 bases are shared with TRBD2. The CDR3 runs 15 residues. Germline CDR1 is MDHEN and CDR2 is SYDVKM. The CDR3 coding sequence is TGTGCCAGCAGTTACCCGGAGGAGCGGGAGGGTGAGCAGTGCTTC. Protein: CASSYPEEREGEQCF. The whole variable domain, filled in from reference TRBV28 and TRBJ2-7, reads DVKVTQSSRYLVKRTGEKVFLECVQDMDHENMFWYRQDPGLGLRLIYFSYDVKMKEKGDIPEGYSVSREKKERFSLILESASTNQTSMYLCASSYPEEREGEQCFGPGTRLTVT.

This clonotype was counted a few times. The chain employs TRBV15 and TRBJ1-5, with D uncertain. Trimming cost V 5 bases and J 7 bases, with 12 bases left between them. This CDR3 is built from 13 residues. The germline CDR1 and CDR2 sequences are LNHNV and YYDKDF (reference sequence). The CDR3 DNA sequence: TGTGCCACCAGCGGTAGGTGGAACCAGCCCCAGCATTTT. Translating it yields CATSGRWNQPQHF.

The chain links TRBV19 to TRBJ2-3; perhaps TRBD2 as D (5 bases). V was clipped by 3 bases and J by 3 bases, with 10 bases between them. This CDR3 has 14 residues. Germline V lookup: CDR1 LNHDA, CDR2 SQIVND (reference sequence). CDR3 residues: CASSMKRGTDTQYF. The DNA of the CDR3 is TGTGCCAGTAGTATGAAACGAGGGACAGATACGCAGTATTTT.

With respect to this clonotype: An end of the junction differs from the germline gene, which may be a read error. The J gene is TRBJ2-3, the V gene TRBV5-1, with 9 nucleotides matching TRBD1. Germline-derived CDR1 and CDR2 are SGHRS and YFSETQ. CDR3 length equals 16 residues. CDR3 DNA sequence: TGCACCAGCTGCCCTGAACAGGGGGCGAGGTCAGATACGCAGTATTTT. This translates into CTSCPEQGARSDTQYF.

CDR3 residues: CSAKSDTSSYNEQFF. CDR3 sequence (DNA): TGCAGTGCTAAATCAGATACTAGCTCCTACAATGAGCAGTTCTTC. The rearrangement joins TRBV20-1 to TRBJ2-1; D perhaps matches TRBD2 (5 bases). CDR1 and CDR2 (germline): DFQATT, SNEGSKA (reference sequence). V lost 4 bases and J lost 0, with 13 bases in between. There are 15 residues in the CDR3.

To note about this clonotype: Mismatch with germline at one junction end may stem from a read error. The chain combines TRBV12-3 or TRBV12-4 with TRBJ2-3; 8 nucleotides line up with TRBD2. The CDR3 extends over 15 amino acids. The CDR3 sequence: CASRPGRAGTDTQYF. DNA for the CDR3: TGTGCCAGCAGGCCCGGGAGGGCTGGCACTGATACGCAGTATTTT.

This clonotype was recorded only once. Its ends do not fully match the called genes, so a read error is possible. The gene calls are TRBV29-1 and TRBJ2-7; D may be TRBD1 (6 bases). Looked up from germline, CDR1 is SQVTM and CDR2 is ANQGSEA. This CDR3 contains 11 residues. The CDR3 region is CSVGGQYEEYF. Here the CDR3 DNA reads TGCAGCGTTGGGGGGCAGTACGAGGAGTACTTC.

The chain combines TRBV7-9 with TRBJ1-4; TRBD1 is a possible D gene (6 bases). Trimming stripped 7 bases from V and 5 bases from J, with 17 bases between. The CDR3 has 15 residues. Per the germline V gene, CDR1 is SEHNR and CDR2 is FQNEAQ (reference sequence). The CDR3 DNA is TGTGCCAGCAACTATTGGACAGAGCGAAATGAAAAACTGTTTTTT. Translation: CASNYWTERNEKLFF.

With respect to this clonotype: This sequence may be a read error, since a much larger clone differs from it by one base. The chain couples TRBV5-1 to TRBJ2-7, with D possibly called TRBD1 or TRBD2 (6 bases each). Germline V CDR1 and CDR2: SGHRS, YFSETQ. This CDR3 is built from 13 residues. The CDR3 spells CTSSTGASYEQYF. CDR3 nucleotides: TGCACCAGCAGCACGGGGGCCTCCTACGAGCAGTACTTC.

As to this clonotype: Germline is not matched at one junction end, which may reflect a read error. The V call is TRBV7-8, the J call TRBJ2-7; D remains ambiguous. The CDR3 length is 13 residues. Per germline, CDR1 SGHVS and CDR2 FQNEAQ. DNA for the CDR3: TGTGCCAGTAGCTTAGTCGCAGGCTACGAGCAGTACTTC. This sequence encodes CASSLVAGYEQYF.

Concerning this clonotype: One junction end disagrees with the germline gene, perhaps due to a read error. The V call is TRBV30, the J call TRBJ2-6; the D gene is possibly TRBD1 (5 bases). Germline CDR1 and CDR2: GTSNPN and SVGIG (reference sequence). The CDR3 contains 14 residues. The DNA of the CDR3 is TGTGCCTGGGACACAAACTCTGGGGCCAACGTCTTGACTTTC. Translation: CAWDTNSGANVLTF.

V and J are TRBV28 and TRBJ2-4; possibly TRBD2 for D (6 bases). The V end was cut by 1 base, the J end by 2 bases, with 9 bases between. The germline V gene encodes CDR1 MDHEN and CDR2 SYDVKM. The CDR3 is 15 residues long. DNA of the CDR3: TGTGCCAGCAGTTTATATAGCGGCACCAAAAACATTCAGTACTTC. Translation: CASSLYSGTKNIQYF.

Notes on this clonotype: With a much larger clone just one base away, this may be a read error. CDR3 sequence reads: CAIGPGLNSYEQYF. The DNA of the CDR3 is TGTGCCATCGGTCCGGGACTGAACTCCTACGAGCAGTACTTC. The chain couples TRBV10-3 to TRBJ2-7, with D perhaps TRBD2 (6 bases). Trimming took 8 bases from V and 0 from J, leaving 14 bases between them. Germline lookup yields CDR1 ENHRY and CDR2 SYGVKD. This CDR3 contains 14 residues.

DNA of the CDR3: TGTGCCAGCAGCTTAGGAACATCGGGAGGGACATCGGATACGCAGTATTTT. Residues: CASSLGTSGGTSDTQYF. This chain connects TRBV11-3 to TRBJ2-3, with 8 bases lining up with TRBD2. V shed 1 base, J shed 6 bases, and the junction held 12 bases outside the gene matches. CDR1 and CDR2 (germline): SGHNT, YENEEA. This CDR3 has 17 residues.